A selection of T cell receptor beta chains follows, all from one sample in a study of control samples from healthy donors and cancer patients. This table comes from immunoSEQ multiplex PCR, and its TCRdb copy is limited to in-frame clones, with some not included. The table includes about 130,000 clones, just under 90% detected once. Sequenced sample: PBMCs. Receptor source: a man in his forties or fifties with head and neck cancer. Both conserved end residues are part of each CDR3. The D gene is left open where the match is weak. Clone size appears in some rows only: once, few, many, or a class for an expanded clone.

NA	TRBJ1-1	TRBD1	TRBV28	CATTKQGADTEAFF	TGTGCCACGACAAAACAGGGGGCAGACACTGAAGCTTTCTTT
NA	TRBJ2-1	NA	TRBV5-1	CASSLGWQGTVDEQFF	TGCGCCAGCAGCTTGGGGTGGCAGGGAACGGTAGATGAGCAGTTCTTC
NA	TRBJ2-1	NA	TRBV20-1	CSVLGNEQFF	TGCAGCGTTTTAGGGAATGAGCAGTTCTTC
NA	TRBJ2-7	TRBD2	TRBV4-1	CASSQEVSGRAFSSYEQYF	TGCGCCAGCAGCCAAGAGGTTAGCGGGAGGGCCTTTAGCTCCTACGAGCAGTACTTC
NA	TRBJ1-1	NA	TRBV7-2	CASSPGAGTEAFF	TGTGCCAGCAGCCCGGGGGCGGGCACTGAAGCTTTCTTT
NA	TRBJ2-7	TRBD2	TRBV6-2/TRBV6-3	CASSLAGGPSYEQYF	TGTGCCAGCAGCCTAGCGGGAGGGCCCTCCTACGAGCAGTACTTC
NA	TRBJ1-1	NA	TRBV14	CASSQGPAAEAFF	TGTGCCAGCAGCCAAGGCCCGGCGGCTGAAGCTTTCTTT
NA	TRBJ2-5	TRBD2	TRBV5-1	CASSPRLAGEETQYF	TGCGCCAGCAGCCCGCGGCTAGCGGGAGAAGAGACCCAGTACTTC
once	TRBJ1-1	NA	TRBV2	CASSDQRQINTEAFF	TGTGCCAGCAGTGATCAACGACAGATCAACACTGAAGCTTTCTTT
NA	TRBJ2-7	TRBD2	TRBV5-1	CASSFDGTSGYEQYF	TGCGCCAGCAGCTTCGACGGGACTAGCGGCTACGAGCAGTACTTC